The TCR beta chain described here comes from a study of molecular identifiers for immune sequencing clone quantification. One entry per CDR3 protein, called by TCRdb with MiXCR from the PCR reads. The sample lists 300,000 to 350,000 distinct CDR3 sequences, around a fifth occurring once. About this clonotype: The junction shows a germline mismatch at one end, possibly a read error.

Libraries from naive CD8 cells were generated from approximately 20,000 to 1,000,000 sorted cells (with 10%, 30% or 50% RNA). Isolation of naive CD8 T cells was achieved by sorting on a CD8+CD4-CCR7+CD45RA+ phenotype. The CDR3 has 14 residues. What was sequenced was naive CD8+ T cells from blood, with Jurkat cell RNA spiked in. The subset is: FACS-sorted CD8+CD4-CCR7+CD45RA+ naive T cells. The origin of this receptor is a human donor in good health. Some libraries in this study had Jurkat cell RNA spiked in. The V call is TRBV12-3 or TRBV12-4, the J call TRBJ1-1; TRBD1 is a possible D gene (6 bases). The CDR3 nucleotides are TGTGCCTGCAGTCCCACAGGGCTGGACACTGAAGCTTTCTTT. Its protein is CACSPTGLDTEAFF.